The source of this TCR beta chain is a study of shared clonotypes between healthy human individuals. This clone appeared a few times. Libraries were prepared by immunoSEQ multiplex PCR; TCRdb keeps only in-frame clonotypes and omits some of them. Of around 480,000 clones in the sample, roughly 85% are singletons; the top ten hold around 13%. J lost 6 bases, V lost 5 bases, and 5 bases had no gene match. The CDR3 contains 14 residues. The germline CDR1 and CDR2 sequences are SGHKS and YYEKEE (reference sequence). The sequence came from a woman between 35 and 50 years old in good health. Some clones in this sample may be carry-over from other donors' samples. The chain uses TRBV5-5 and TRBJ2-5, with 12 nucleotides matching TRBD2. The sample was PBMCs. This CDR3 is CASRTTSGSQTQYF. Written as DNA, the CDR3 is TGTGCCAGCAGGACGACTAGCGGGAGCCAGACCCAGTACTTC.